The clone carrying this TCR beta chain was observed a few times. Its target is unknown. MiXCR, applied by TCRdb to the 5' RACE reads, yields one record per CDR3 protein. Of about 62,000 distinct CDR3 sequences listed, roughly 30% were seen once; the top ten hold roughly 2.5%. Study-level points and caveats: Tumor memory CD4+ T cell TCR gene usage was found to cluster with blood and lymph node memory CD4+ cells and with lymph node naive CD4+ cells.

Sequencing was done on a sample of tumor-infiltrating naive CD4+ T cells sorted from the breast tumor. Subset given: naive CD4+ T cells, CD4+CD45RA+CD25-. The TCR originated in a female donor with breast cancer.

CDR3 sequence (DNA): TGCAGTGCACCGGCGGCGGGACTATGGGAGACCCAGTACTTC. As protein: CSAPAAGLWETQYF. This sequence joins TRBV20-1 and TRBJ2-5; 7 bases match TRBD2. V was clipped by 6 bases and J by 5 bases; unmatched bases: 12. The germline V gene encodes CDR1 DFQATT and CDR2 SNEGSKA (reference sequence). This CDR3 has 14 residues.